One sample yielded the 24 T cell receptor beta chains listed below, sequenced in a study of blood T cell repertoires in COVID-19. Assay used: immunoSEQ multiplex PCR; TCRdb lists only in-frame clones, some missing. The table records 110,000 to 150,000 clones, approximately 80% of them present only once. Sequences were obtained from peripheral blood. These receptors all stem from a woman aged 60 to 75 with acute or convalescent COVID-19.

The V and J genes are TRBV11-3 and TRBJ2-1, with a possible D match to TRBD1 (5 bases). V was trimmed by 1 base and J by 10 bases, leaving 20 bases between them. Germline CDR1 reads SGHNT; CDR2 reads YENEEA. The CDR3 contains 16 residues. CDR3 region: CASSLGVSHGASEQFF. DNA of the CDR3: TGTGCCAGCAGCTTAGGAGTTTCTCATGGGGCAAGCGAGCAGTTCTTC.

The J gene is TRBJ2-5, the V gene TRBV6-1, with a weak D call TRBD1 (6 bases). CDR1 is MNHNS, CDR2 SASEGT, per germline. V lost 2 bases, J lost 1 base, and 11 bases lay in between. This CDR3 is built from 15 residues. The CDR3 bases are TGTGCCAGCAGTGAACCCGCAGGGGTCCAAGAGACCCAGTACTTC. It is translated as CASSEPAGVQETQYF.

The genes are TRBV6-5 and TRBJ2-1; TRBD2 agrees at 8 bases. The CDR3 runs 15 residues. V trimming: 3 bases; J trimming: 2 bases; junction bases outside the gene matches: 3. Germline CDR1 MNHEY, CDR2 SVGAGI. The CDR3 nucleotides are TGTGCCAGCAGTTATTGGACTAGCCCCTACAATGAGCAGTTCTTC. Translation: CASSYWTSPYNEQFF.

This clone was detected once. The V gene is TRBV7-2, the J gene TRBJ2-1, with D possibly being TRBD1 (5 bases). CDR1 SGHTA and CDR2 FQGNSA come from the germline V gene. The V and J ends lost 4 bases and 9 bases respectively, with 10 bases between them. The CDR3 runs to 12 residues. In DNA form, the CDR3 reads TGTGCCAGCAGCTCAGGGCCTACTGAGCAGTTCTTC. Its protein is CASSSGPTEQFF.

V gene TRBV30 combines with J gene TRBJ1-2; D gene uncertain. The CDR3 is 11 amino acids. Trimming cost V 7 bases and J 8 bases, with 14 bases left between them. From germline, CDR1 is GTSNPN and CDR2 SVGIG (reference sequence). CDR3 nucleotide sequence: TGTGCCTCCTCGCAGACTCGAGGCTACACCTTC. Translating it yields CASSQTRGYTF. The full variable domain, completed using reference TRBV30 and TRBJ1-2, is SQTIHQWPATLVQPVGSPLSLECTVEGTSNPNLYWYRQAAGRGLQLLFYSVGIGQISSEVPQNLSASRPQDRQFILSSKKLLLSDSGFYLCASSQTRGYTFGSGTRLTVV.

The table lists this clone with a count of one. The gene calls are TRBV9 and TRBJ1-2; D ambiguous. Per the germline V gene, CDR1 is SGDLS and CDR2 is YYNGEE. Trimming removed 0 bases at V and 2 bases at J, with 11 bases between. CDR3 length: 15 amino acids. The chain's CDR3 is CASSVDHSLNYGYTF. The DNA for the CDR3 is TGTGCCAGCAGCGTAGATCACAGCCTAAACTATGGCTACACCTTC.

The gene calls are TRBV30 and TRBJ2-1; 12 bases match TRBD2. With 1 base clipped from V and 5 bases from J, the junction kept 0 bases outside the gene matches. The CDR3 is 14 amino acids. CDR1 is GTSNPN and CDR2 is SVGIG in the germline V gene (reference sequence). The CDR3 DNA follows: TGTGCCTGGAGTGGGACTAGCGGGAACAATGAGCAGTTCTTC. Translating gives CAWSGTSGNNEQFF.

This chain joins TRBV30 and TRBJ1-2, with TRBD1 matching 10 bases. The trim removed 0 bases at V and 4 bases at J, leaving 5 bases unmatched. CDR3 length: 15 residues. From germline, CDR1 is GTSNPN and CDR2 SVGIG (reference sequence). CDR3: CAWSVTGQGGYGYTF. In DNA, the CDR3 is TGTGCCTGGAGTGTAACCGGACAGGGGGGCTATGGCTACACCTTC.

The genes are TRBV14 and TRBJ2-3, with 8 bases identical to TRBD2. The germline CDR1 and CDR2 sequences are SGHDN and FVKESK. J lost 6 bases, V lost 6 bases, and 8 bases had no gene match. This CDR3 region has 14 residues. CDR3 amino acids: CASSLSGRGDTQYF. CDR3 coding DNA: TGTGCCAGCAGTCTCAGCGGGAGAGGGGATACGCAGTATTTT.

CDR3 loop: CASSFGAWSSYEQYF. DNA of the CDR3: TGTGCCAGCAGTTTTGGGGCTTGGAGCTCCTACGAGCAGTACTTC. This sequence joins TRBV28 and TRBJ2-7; a weak D match, TRBD1 (5 bases). The CDR3 is 15 amino acids. Per germline, CDR1 MDHEN and CDR2 SYDVKM. Trimming took 3 bases from V and 0 from J, leaving 12 bases between them.

The chain couples TRBV5-4 to TRBJ2-3; possibly TRBD2 for D (5 bases). The germline V gene has CDR1 SGHNT and CDR2 YYREEE (reference sequence). V was cut by 5 bases and J by 4 bases, with 17 bases left in between. This CDR3 has 15 residues. CDR3 region: CASRQSAGGPDTQYF. CDR3 DNA: TGTGCCAGCAGGCAGTCGGCAGGCGGGCCAGATACGCAGTATTTT.

The V call is TRBV28, the J call TRBJ1-2, with 9 bases aligning to TRBD1. Germline CDR1 is MDHEN and CDR2 is SYDVKM. V shed 4 bases and J 3 bases; nucleotides not matched to a gene: 9. The CDR3 consists of 16 residues. The CDR3 is CASSSPRGQGDYGYTF. CDR3 DNA sequence: TGTGCCAGCAGTTCTCCTAGGGGACAGGGAGACTATGGCTACACCTTC.

The CDR3 region has the DNA TGTGCCAGCAGCCAAGGGTGGGGACTCGGTATTCAGAGTAATGAGCAGTTCTTC. Residues: CASSQGWGLGIQSNEQFF. V gene TRBV14 combines with J gene TRBJ2-1, with a tentative D call TRBD2 (6 bases). Trimming removed 1 base from V and 7 bases from J, with 23 bases in between. CDR1 and CDR2 (germline): SGHDN, FVKESK. This CDR3 is built from 18 residues.

The J gene is TRBJ2-5, the V gene TRBV5-1, with D uncertain. The V end lost 0 bases, the J end lost 2 bases, and 8 bases lay between the germline ends. Germline V CDR1 and CDR2: SGHRS, YFSETQ. The CDR3 length is 14 residues. The CDR3 DNA reads as TGCGCCAGCAGCTTGGGGTCCAGACAAGAGACCCAGTACTTC. Its translation: CASSLGSRQETQYF.

The chain links TRBV7-8 to TRBJ2-5, with 10 bases lining up with TRBD2. The CDR3 is 16 amino acids. CDR1 and CDR2 from the germline V gene are SGHVS and FQNEAQ. V trimming: 5 bases; J trimming: 5 bases; junction bases outside the gene matches: 11. This CDR3 is CASSPESGRVDETQYF. DNA for the CDR3: TGTGCCAGCAGCCCCGAAAGCGGGAGGGTCGACGAGACCCAGTACTTC.

The J gene is TRBJ2-3, the V gene TRBV20-1; 7 bases map to TRBD2. Germline trimming cut 3 bases from V and 1 base from J; bases unmatched to any gene: 10. This CDR3 spans 16 amino acids. The germline V gene has CDR1 DFQATT and CDR2 SNEGSKA (reference sequence). This CDR3 is CSASPLVAGGTDTQYF. The CDR3 DNA reads TGCAGTGCTAGTCCCCTAGTTGCGGGAGGCACAGATACGCAGTATTTT.

The J gene is TRBJ1-5, the V gene TRBV24-1; perhaps TRBD1 as D (5 bases). Trimming took off 9 bases at V and 1 base at J, with 15 bases between the two ends. The CDR3 consists of 15 residues. Germline assignment: CDR1 KGHDR and CDR2 SFDVKD. CDR3 sequence: CATGQRGPSNQPQHF. Here the CDR3 DNA reads TGTGCCACCGGCCAAAGGGGTCCGAGCAATCAGCCCCAGCATTTT.

The chain has TRBV5-8 and TRBJ1-1, with a possible D match to TRBD1 (6 bases). CDR3 length: 14 residues. V lost 6 bases and J 1 base, leaving 13 bases between the germline ends. Germline V CDR1 and CDR2: SGHTS, YDEGEE. The CDR3 DNA reads TGTGCCAGCACCTATGAGACAGGGAACACTGAAGCTTTCTTT. It specifies CASTYETGNTEAFF.

This chain connects TRBV30 to TRBJ1-1, with D maybe TRBD1 (5 bases). The CDR3 contains 16 residues. Trimming stripped 4 bases from V and 2 bases from J, with 20 bases between. CDR1 GTSNPN and CDR2 SVGIG come from the germline V gene (reference sequence). The CDR3 DNA reads TGTGCCTGGAATTCCCCCCGGGGGGGTCGCAACACTGAAGCTTTCTTT. It encodes CAWNSPRGGRNTEAFF.

This chain joins TRBV20-1 and TRBJ2-1, with a weak D call TRBD2 (5 bases). From germline, CDR1 is DFQATT and CDR2 SNEGSKA (reference sequence). V lost 3 bases to trimming and J lost 0 bases, with 12 bases between them. This CDR3 is built from 15 residues. In DNA form, the CDR3 reads TGCAGTGCTAGTCTAGCCCTCAGCTCCTACAATGAGCAGTTCTTC. Translation gives CSASLALSSYNEQFF.

The chain employs TRBV6-6 and TRBJ2-7; TRBD2 aligns across 7 bases. Trimming at V came to 6 bases and at J to 2 bases, leaving 10 bases not matched to a gene. Germline assignment: CDR1 MNHNY and CDR2 SVGAGI (reference sequence). This CDR3 has 15 amino acids. CDR3 in DNA: TGTGCCAGCAGGGAGTATGCGGGAGCCGCCTACGAGCAGTACTTC. Protein sequence: CASREYAGAAYEQYF.

The sample holds a few counts of this clone. The V call is TRBV20-1, the J call TRBJ2-7; perhaps TRBD1 as D (6 bases). The CDR3 has 13 amino acids. Looked up from germline, CDR1 is DFQATT and CDR2 is SNEGSKA (reference sequence). V was trimmed by 3 bases and J by 3 bases, leaving 12 bases between them. The DNA for the CDR3 is TGCAGTGCTAGTTTAGGACAGCTCTACGAGCAGTACTTC. This encodes CSASLGQLYEQYF.

This chain links TRBV28 with TRBJ2-1; D might be TRBD2 (6 bases). The germline V gene has CDR1 MDHEN and CDR2 SYDVKM. Trimming removed 3 bases from V and 9 bases from J, with 21 bases in between. There are 16 residues in the CDR3. CDR3 sequence reads: CASSFSFGRRGGEQFF. CDR3 sequence (DNA): TGTGCCAGCAGTTTCTCTTTCGGGAGAAGGGGAGGTGAGCAGTTCTTC.

This chain connects TRBV11-2 to TRBJ2-7; no clear D. The CDR3 contains 15 residues. V was clipped by 5 bases and J by 3 bases, with 17 bases between them. Germline CDR1 is SGHAT and CDR2 is FQNNGV. In nucleotides, the CDR3 is TGTGCCAGCAGCCCGTCGGCAGGTTTTATCTACGAGCAGTACTTC. Its protein is CASSPSAGFIYEQYF.